This T cell receptor beta chain came from a study of response to subunit inactivated influenza vaccine (dated by TCRdb to the late 2010s). Context from the whole study: The study used deep quantitative T cell receptor repertoire profiling to track responses to a trivalent subunit inactivated influenza vaccine.

This clonotype was picked up a small number of times. What antigen it recognizes has not been identified. No much larger clone exists at a distance of one base, and base qualities are not known. Receptor libraries were prepared by RT-PCR. The sequencer listed for this sample is Illumina HiSeq 2500. TCRdb's own reprocessing of the public reads used fastp at Q25 and MiXCR and kept productive beta chains. A single entry per CDR3 protein holds the most common genes and DNA from its merged rows. Within this sample are roughly 790,000 distinct CDR3 sequences, with around 21% of them counted one time only. The ten largest clones capture roughly a tenth of the sample. Taken from the germline V gene, the CDR1 and CDR2 loops are MGHDK and SYGVNS. Measured from the cysteine to the phenylalanine, the CDR3 is 15 residues long. Only CDR3 DNA remains: 45 bases, in frame from the first base. V loses 4 bases of germline sequence and J loses 3 bases, and the interval between the two ends is 13 bases.

Overall results and qualifications from the work: The authors suggested that each seasonal influenza vaccination may recruit only a limited number of new T cells.

The receptor was isolated from a man aged 45-65 years who received an inactivated influenza vaccine. Donor details come from another sample of the same person, matched by shared clones. This chain is built from TRBV25-1 and TRBJ2-1; the D gene is perhaps TRBD1, from 6 matching bases. The input for sequencing was PBMCs from blood, taken 5 days after vaccination. The CDR3 region has the sequence CASSVLGGSYNEQFF. The DNA sequence is TGTGCCAGCAGTGTCTTAGGGGGAAGCTACAATGAGCAGTTCTTC.